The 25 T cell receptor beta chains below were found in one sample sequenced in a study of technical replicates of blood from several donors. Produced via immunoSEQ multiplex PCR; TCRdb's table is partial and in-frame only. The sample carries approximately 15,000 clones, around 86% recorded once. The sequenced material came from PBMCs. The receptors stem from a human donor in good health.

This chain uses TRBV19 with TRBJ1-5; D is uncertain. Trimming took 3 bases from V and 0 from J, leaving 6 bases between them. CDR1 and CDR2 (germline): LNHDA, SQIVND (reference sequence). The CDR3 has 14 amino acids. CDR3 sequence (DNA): TGTGCCAGTAGTATCAGCGTTAGCAATCAGCCCCAGCATTTT. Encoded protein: CASSISVSNQPQHF.

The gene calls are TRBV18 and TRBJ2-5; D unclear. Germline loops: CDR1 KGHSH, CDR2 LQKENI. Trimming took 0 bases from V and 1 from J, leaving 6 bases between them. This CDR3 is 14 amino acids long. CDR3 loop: CASSPPNSQETQYF. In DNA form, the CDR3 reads TGTGCCAGCTCACCACCGAACAGCCAAGAGACCCAGTACTTC.

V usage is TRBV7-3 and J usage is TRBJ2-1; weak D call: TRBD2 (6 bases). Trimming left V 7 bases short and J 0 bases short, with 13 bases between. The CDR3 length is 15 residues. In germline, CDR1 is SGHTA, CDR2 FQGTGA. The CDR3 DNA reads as TGTGCCAGCACCCTAGCGCACAGCTCCTACAATGAGCAGTTCTTC. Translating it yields CASTLAHSSYNEQFF.

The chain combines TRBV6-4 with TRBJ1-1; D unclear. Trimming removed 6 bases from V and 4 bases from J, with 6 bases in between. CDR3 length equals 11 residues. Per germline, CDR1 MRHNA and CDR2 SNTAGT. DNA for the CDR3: TGTGCCAGCAGGGGAGGCACTGAAGCTTTCTTT. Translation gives CASRGGTEAFF.

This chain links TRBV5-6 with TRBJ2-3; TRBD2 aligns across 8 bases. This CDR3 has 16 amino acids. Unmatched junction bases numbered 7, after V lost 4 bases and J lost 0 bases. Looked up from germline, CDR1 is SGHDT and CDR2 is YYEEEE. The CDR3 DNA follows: TGTGCCAGCAGCGGGCGGGGGGTGTGGAGCACAGATACGCAGTATTTT. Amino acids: CASSGRGVWSTDTQYF.

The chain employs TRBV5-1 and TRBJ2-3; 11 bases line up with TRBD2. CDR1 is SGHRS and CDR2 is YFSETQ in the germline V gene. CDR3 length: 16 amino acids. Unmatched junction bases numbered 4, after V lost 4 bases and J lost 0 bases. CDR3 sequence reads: CASSEGLAVSTDTQYF. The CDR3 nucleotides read TGCGCCAGCAGCGAGGGACTAGCGGTTAGCACAGATACGCAGTATTTT.

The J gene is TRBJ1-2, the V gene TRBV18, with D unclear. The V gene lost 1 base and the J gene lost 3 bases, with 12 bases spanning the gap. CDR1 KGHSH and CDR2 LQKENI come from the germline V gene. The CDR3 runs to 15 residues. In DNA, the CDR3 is TGTGCCAGCTCACCACTAGAGGGCTGGGACTATGGCTACACCTTC. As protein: CASSPLEGWDYGYTF.

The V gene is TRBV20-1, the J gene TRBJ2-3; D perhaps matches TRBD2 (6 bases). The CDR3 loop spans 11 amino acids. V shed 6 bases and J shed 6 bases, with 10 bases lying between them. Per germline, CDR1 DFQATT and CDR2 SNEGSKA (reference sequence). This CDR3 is CSAGGADTQYF. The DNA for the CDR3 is TGCAGTGCAGGAGGGGCGGATACGCAGTATTTT.

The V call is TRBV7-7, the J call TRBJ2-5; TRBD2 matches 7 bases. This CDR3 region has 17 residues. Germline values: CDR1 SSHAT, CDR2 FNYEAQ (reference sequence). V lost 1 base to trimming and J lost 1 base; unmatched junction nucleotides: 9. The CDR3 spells CASSLVGGGPSQETQYF. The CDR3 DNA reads TGTGCCAGCAGCTTAGTGGGGGGGGGTCCCTCCCAAGAGACCCAGTACTTC. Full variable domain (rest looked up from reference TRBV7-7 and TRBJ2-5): GAGVSQSPRYKVTKRGQDVTLRCDPISSHATLYWYQQALGQGPEFLTYFNYEAQPDKSGLPSDRFSAERPEGSISTLTIQRTEQRDSAMYRCASSLVGGGPSQETQYFGPGTRLLVL.

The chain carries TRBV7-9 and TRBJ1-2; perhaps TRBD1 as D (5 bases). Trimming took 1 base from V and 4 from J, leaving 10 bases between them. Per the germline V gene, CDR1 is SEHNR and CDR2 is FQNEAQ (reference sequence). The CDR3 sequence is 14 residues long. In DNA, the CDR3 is TGTGCCAGCAGCTTAGAGGGGACTCCCTATGGCTACACCTTC. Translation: CASSLEGTPYGYTF.

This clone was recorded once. The CDR3 DNA reads TGTGCCAGCAGCACCCCTAGCGGAGCGAGCACAGATACGCAGTATTTT. Protein sequence: CASSTPSGASTDTQYF. V gene TRBV5-4 combines with J gene TRBJ2-3; 7 bases align to TRBD2. V trimming: 4 bases; J trimming: 0 bases; junction bases outside the gene matches: 8. The CDR3 sequence is 16 residues long. Germline V gene data show CDR1 as SGHNT and CDR2 as YYREEE (reference sequence).

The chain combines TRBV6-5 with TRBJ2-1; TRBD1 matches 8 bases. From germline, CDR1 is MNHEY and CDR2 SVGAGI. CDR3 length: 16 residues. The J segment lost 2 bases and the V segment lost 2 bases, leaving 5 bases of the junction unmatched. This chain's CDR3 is CASSYRQGTPYNEQFF. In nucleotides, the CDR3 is TGTGCCAGCAGTTACAGACAGGGGACCCCCTACAATGAGCAGTTCTTC.

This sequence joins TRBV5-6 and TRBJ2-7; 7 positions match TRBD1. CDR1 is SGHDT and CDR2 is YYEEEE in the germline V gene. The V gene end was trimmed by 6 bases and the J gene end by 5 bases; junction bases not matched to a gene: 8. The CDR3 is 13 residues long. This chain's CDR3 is CASTYRGSDEQYF. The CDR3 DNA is TGTGCCAGCACCTACAGGGGATCGGACGAGCAGTACTTC. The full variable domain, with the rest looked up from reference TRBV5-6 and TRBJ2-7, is DAGVTQSPTHLIKTRGQQVTLRCSPKSGHDTVSWYQQALGQGPQFIFQYYEEEERQRGNFPDRFSGHQFPNYSSELNVNALLLGDSALYLCASTYRGSDEQYFGPGTRLTVT.

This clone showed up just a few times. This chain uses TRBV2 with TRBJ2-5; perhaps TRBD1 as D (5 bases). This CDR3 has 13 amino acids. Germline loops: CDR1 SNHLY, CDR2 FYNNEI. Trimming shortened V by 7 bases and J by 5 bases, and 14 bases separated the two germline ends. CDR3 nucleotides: TGTGCCAGCACACTACAGGCTTCGGAGACCCAGTACTTC. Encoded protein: CASTLQASETQYF.

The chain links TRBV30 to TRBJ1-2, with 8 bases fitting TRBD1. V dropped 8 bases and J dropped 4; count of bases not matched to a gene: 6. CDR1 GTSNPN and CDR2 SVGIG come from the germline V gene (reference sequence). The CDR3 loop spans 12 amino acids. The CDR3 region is CASPTGAYGYTF. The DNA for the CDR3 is TGTGCCAGCCCGACAGGGGCCTATGGCTACACCTTC.

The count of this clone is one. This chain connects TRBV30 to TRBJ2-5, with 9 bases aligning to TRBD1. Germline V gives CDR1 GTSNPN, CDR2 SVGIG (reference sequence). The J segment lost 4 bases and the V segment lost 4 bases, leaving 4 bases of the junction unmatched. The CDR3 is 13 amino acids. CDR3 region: CAWNRGRPETQYF. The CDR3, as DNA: TGTGCCTGGAACAGGGGGCGTCCAGAGACCCAGTACTTC.

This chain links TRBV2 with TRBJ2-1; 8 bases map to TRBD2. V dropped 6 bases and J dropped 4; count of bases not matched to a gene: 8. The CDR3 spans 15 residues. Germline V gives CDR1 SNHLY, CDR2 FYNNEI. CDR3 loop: CASRETGTRYNEQFF. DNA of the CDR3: TGTGCCAGCAGAGAGACCGGGACTAGATACAATGAGCAGTTCTTC.

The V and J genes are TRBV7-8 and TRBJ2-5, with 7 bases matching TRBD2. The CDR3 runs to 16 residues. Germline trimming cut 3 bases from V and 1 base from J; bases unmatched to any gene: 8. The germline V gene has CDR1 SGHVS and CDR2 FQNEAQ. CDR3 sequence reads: CASSFGGGSSQETQYF. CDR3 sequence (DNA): TGTGCCAGCAGCTTTGGTGGCGGGAGCTCCCAAGAGACCCAGTACTTC.

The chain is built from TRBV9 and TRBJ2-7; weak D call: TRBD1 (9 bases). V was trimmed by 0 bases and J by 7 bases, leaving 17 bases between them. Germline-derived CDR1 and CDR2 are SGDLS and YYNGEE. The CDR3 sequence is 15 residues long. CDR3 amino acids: CASSVAGGDREEQYF. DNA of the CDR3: TGTGCCAGCAGCGTAGCGGGGGGGGACAGGGAAGAGCAGTACTTC.

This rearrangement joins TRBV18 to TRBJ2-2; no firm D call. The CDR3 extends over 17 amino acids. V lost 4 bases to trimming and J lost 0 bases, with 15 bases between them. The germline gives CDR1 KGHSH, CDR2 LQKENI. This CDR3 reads CASSLMERIANTGELFF. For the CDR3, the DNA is TGTGCCAGCTCACTCATGGAGCGTATCGCGAACACCGGGGAGCTGTTTTTT.

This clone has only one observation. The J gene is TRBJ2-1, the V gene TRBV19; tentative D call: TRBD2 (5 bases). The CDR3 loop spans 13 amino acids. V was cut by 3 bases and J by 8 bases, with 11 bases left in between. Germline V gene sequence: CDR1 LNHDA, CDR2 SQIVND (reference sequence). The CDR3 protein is CASSIGLSYEQFF. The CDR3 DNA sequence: TGTGCCAGTAGTATCGGACTCTCGTATGAGCAGTTCTTC.

CDR3 sequence: CASSLSAWTSGSYEQYF. The CDR3, as DNA: TGTGCCAGCAGTTTATCGGCTTGGACTAGCGGGAGCTACGAGCAGTACTTC. The chain links TRBV27 to TRBJ2-7; 13 nucleotides match TRBD2. In germline, CDR1 is MNHEY, CDR2 SMNVEV (reference sequence). The CDR3 length is 17 residues. J was trimmed by 3 bases and V by 0 bases; bases with no gene match: 5.

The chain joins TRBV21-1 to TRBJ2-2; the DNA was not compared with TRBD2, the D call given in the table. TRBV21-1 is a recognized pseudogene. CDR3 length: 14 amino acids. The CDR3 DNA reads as TGTGCCAGCAGCCCCCGAAAGCGGTGCGGGGAGCTGTTTTTT. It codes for CASSPRKRCGELFF.

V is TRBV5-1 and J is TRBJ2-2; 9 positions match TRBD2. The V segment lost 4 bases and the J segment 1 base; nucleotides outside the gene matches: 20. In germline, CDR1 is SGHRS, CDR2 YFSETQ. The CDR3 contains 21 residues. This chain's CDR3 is CASSNGLGRASGKVNTGELFF. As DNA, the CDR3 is TGCGCCAGCAGCAATGGGTTGGGTCGTGCTAGCGGGAAGGTGAACACCGGGGAGCTGTTTTTT.

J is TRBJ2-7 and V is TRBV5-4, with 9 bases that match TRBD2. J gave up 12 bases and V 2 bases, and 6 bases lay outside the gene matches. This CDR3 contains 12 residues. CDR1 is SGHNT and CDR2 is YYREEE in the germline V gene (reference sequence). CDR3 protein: CASSFNSGSSYF. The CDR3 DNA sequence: TGTGCCAGCAGCTTCAATAGCGGGAGCTCGTACTTC. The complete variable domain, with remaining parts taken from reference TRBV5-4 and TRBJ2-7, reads ETGVTQSPTHLIKTRGQQVTLRCSSQSGHNTVSWYQQALGQGPQFIFQYYREEENGRGNFPPRFSGLQFPNYSSELNVNALELDDSALYLCASSFNSGSSYFGPGTRLTVT.